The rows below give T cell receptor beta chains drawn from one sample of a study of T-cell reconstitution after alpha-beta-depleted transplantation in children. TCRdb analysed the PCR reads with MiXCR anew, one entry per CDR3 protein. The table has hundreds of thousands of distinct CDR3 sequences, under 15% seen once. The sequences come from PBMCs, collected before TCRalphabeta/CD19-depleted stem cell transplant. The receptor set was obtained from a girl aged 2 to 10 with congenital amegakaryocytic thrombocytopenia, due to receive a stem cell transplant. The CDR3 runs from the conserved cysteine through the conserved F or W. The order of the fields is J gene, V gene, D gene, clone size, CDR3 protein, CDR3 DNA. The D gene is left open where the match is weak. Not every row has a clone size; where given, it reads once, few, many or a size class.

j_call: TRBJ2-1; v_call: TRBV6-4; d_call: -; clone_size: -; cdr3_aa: CASSDSSWELAYNEQFF; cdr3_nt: TGTGCCAGCAGCGACTCTTCGTGGGAGCTCGCCTACAATGAGCAGTTCTTC
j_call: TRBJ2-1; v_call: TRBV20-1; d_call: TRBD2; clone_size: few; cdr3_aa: CSAFAGGSYNEQFF; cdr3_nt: TGCAGTGCTTTCGCGGGAGGGTCCTACAATGAGCAGTTCTTC
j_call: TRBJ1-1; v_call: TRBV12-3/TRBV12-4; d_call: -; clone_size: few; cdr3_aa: CASRTQGFRAEAFF; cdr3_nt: TGTGCCAGCAGAACACAGGGTTTTCGCGCTGAAGCTTTCTTT
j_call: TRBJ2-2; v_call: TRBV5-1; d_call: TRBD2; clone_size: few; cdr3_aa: CASSWTSATGELFF; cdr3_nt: TGCGCCAGCAGCTGGACTAGCGCGACCGGGGAGCTGTTTTTT
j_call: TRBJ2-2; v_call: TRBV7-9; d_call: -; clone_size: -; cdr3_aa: CASSFRVPELFF; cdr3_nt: TGTGCCAGCAGCTTCAGAGTACCTGAGCTGTTTTTT
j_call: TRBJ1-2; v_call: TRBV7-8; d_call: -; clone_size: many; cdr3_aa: CASSLEMMTNYGYTF; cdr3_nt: TGTGCCAGCAGCTTAGAGATGATGACTAACTATGGCTACACCTTC
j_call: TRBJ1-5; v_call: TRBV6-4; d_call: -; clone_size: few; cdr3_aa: CASSDLKFHQPQHF; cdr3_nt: TGTGCCAGCAGTGACCTCAAATTCCATCAGCCCCAGCATTTT
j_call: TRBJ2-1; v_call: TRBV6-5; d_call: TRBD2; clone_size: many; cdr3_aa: CASSSAGREDNEQFF; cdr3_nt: TGTGCCAGCAGTTCCGCGGGACGGGAGGACAATGAGCAGTTCTTC
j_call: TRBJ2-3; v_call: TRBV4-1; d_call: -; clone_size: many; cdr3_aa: CASSQDRTAEGATDTQYF; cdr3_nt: TGCGCCAGCAGCCAAGATAGAACAGCGGAGGGGGCCACAGATACGCAGTATTTT
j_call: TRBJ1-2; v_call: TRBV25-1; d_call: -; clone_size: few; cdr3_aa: CASSARGDGYTF; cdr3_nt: TGTGCCAGCAGTGCGCGGGGGGATGGCTACACCTTC
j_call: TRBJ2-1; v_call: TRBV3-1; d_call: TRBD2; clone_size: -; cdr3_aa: CASSQVAGGQFF; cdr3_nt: TGTGCCAGCAGCCAAGTTGCGGGAGGGCAGTTCTTC
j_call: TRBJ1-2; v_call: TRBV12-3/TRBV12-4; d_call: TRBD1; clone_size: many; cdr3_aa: CASSATGIGYTF; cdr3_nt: TGTGCCAGCAGCGCGACAGGGATCGGCTACACCTTC
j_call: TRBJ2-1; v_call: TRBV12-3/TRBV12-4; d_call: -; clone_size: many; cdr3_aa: CASSLTSFNEQFF; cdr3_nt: TGTGCCAGCAGTCTAACAAGTTTTAATGAGCAGTTCTTC
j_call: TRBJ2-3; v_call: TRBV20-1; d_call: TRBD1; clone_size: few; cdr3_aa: CSAHPGDRGQDTQYF; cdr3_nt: TGCAGTGCTCACCCTGGGGACAGGGGGCAAGATACGCAGTATTTT
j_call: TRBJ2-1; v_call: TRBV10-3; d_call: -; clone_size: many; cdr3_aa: CAISEFQGNEQFF; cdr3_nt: TGTGCCATCAGTGAGTTTCAGGGCAATGAGCAGTTCTTC
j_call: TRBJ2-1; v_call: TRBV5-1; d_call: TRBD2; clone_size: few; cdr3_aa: CASSFLLSGSGAKEQFF; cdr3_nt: TGCGCCAGCAGCTTCCTACTTAGCGGGAGTGGGGCTAAGGAGCAGTTCTTC
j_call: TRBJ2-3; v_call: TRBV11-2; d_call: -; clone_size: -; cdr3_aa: CASSLDWARRDTQYF; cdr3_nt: TGTGCCAGCAGCTTAGATTGGGCCAGGAGAGATACGCAGTATTTT
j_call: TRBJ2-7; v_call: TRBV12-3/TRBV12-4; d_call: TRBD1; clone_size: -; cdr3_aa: CASLQGYEQYF; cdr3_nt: TGTGCCAGCTTACAGGGGTACGAGCAGTACTTC
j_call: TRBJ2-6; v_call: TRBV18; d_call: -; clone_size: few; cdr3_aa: CASSPLELGANVLTF; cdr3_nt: TGTGCCAGCTCACCGTTGGAGCTTGGGGCCAACGTCCTGACTTTC
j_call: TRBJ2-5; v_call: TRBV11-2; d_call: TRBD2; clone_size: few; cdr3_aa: CASSLGPRGVSETQYF; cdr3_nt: TGTGCCAGCAGCTTGGGACCGCGGGGGGTATCGGAGACCCAGTACTTC
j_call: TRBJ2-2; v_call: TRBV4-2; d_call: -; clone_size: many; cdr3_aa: CASSQGGSSGELFF; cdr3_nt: TGTGCCAGCAGCCAAGGGGGTTCCTCCGGGGAGCTGTTTTTT
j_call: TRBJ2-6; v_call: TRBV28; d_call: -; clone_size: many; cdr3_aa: CASSLRHLIWGGDLGANVLTF; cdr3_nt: TGTGCCAGCAGTTTAAGACATCTTATCTGGGGTGGGGATCTGGGGGCCAACGTCCTGACTTTC
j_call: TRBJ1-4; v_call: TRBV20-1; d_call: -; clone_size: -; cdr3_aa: CSALGQTEKLFF; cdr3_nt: TGCAGTGCTCTTGGACAGACTGAAAAACTGTTTTTT
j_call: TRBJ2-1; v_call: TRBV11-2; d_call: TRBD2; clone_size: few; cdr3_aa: CASSFWRESYNEQFF; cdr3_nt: TGTGCCAGCAGCTTTTGGCGGGAGAGTTACAATGAGCAGTTCTTC
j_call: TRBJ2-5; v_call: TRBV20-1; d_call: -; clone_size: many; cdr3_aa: CSATGESGLNGETQYF; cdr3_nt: TGCAGTGCTACTGGGGAGTCTGGGTTGAACGGAGAGACCCAGTACTTC
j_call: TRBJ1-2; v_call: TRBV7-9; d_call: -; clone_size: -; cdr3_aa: CASSLDTGWNYGYTF; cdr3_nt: TGTGCCAGCAGCTTAGATACAGGATGGAACTATGGCTACACCTTC
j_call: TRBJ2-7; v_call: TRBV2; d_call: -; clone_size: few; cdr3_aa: CAIGGPGNEQYF; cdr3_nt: TGTGCCATCGGAGGGCCGGGCAACGAGCAGTACTTC
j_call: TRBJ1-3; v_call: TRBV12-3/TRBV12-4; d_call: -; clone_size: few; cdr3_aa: CASSLDPLSGNTIYF; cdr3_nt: TGTGCCAGCAGTTTAGACCCCCTCTCTGGAAACACCATATATTTT
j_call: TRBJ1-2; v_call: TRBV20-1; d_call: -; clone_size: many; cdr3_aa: CSARVQELYGYTF; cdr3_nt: TGCAGTGCTAGAGTGCAGGAGCTGTATGGCTACACCTTC
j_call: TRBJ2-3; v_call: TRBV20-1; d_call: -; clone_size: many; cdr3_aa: CSASAASTQYF; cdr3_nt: TGCAGTGCCAGCGCTGCTAGCACGCAGTATTTT
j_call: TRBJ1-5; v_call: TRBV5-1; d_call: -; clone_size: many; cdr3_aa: CASSPSVEGQPQHF; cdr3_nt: TGCGCCAGCAGTCCGTCGGTGGAGGGTCAGCCCCAGCATTTT
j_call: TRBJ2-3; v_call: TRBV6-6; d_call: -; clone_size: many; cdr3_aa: CASSYRVHDTQYF; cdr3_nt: TGTGCCAGCAGTTATCGGGTCCACGATACGCAGTATTTT
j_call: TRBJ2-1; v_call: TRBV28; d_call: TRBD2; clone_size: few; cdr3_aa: CASSLSGLAGPNEQFF; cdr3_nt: TGTGCCAGCAGTTTATCGGGACTAGCGGGACCCAATGAGCAGTTCTTC